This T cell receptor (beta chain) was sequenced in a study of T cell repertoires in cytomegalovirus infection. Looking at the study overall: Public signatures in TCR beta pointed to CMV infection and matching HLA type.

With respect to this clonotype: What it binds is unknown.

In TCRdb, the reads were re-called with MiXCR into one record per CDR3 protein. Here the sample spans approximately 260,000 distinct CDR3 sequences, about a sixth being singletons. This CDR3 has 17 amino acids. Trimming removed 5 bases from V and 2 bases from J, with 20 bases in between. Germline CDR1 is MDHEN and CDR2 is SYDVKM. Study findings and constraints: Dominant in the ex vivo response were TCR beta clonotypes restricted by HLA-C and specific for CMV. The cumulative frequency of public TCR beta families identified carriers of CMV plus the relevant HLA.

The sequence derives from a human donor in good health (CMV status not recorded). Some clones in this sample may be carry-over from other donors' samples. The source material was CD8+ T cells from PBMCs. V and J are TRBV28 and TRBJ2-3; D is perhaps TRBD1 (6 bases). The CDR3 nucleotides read TGTGCCAGCAGTACCTCTCTACAGGGCAGAAACACAGATACGCAGTATTTT. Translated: CASSTSLQGRNTDTQYF.